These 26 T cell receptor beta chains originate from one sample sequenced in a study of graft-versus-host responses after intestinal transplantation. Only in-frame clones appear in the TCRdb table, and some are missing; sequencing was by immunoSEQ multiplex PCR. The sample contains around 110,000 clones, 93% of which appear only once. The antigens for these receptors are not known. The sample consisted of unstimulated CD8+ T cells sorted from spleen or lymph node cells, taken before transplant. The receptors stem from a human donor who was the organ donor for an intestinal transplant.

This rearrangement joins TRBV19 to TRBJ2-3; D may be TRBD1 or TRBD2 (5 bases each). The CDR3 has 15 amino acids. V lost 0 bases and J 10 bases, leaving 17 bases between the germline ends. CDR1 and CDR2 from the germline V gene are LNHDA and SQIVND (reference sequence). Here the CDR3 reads CASSIDEGISRAQYF. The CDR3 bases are TGTGCCAGTAGTATAGATGAGGGGATTAGTAGGGCGCAGTATTTT.

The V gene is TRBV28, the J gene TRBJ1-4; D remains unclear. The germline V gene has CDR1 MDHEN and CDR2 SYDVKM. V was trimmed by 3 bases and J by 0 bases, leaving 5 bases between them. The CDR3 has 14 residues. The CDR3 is CASSFVSTNEKLFF. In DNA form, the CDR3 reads TGTGCCAGCAGTTTCGTATCAACTAATGAAAAACTGTTTTTT.

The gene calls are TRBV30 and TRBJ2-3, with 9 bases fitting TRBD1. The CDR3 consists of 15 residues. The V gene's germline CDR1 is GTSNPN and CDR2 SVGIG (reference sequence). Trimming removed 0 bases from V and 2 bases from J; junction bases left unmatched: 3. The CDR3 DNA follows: TGTGCCTGGAGTGTAGGACAGGGGTACACAGATACGCAGTATTTT. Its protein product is CAWSVGQGYTDTQYF.

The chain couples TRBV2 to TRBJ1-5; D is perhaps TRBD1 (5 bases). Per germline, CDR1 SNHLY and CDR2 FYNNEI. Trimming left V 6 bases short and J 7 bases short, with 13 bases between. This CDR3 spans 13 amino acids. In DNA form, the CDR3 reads TGTGCCAGCAGGGGGGAGGGCCGGCAGCCCCAGCATTTT. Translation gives CASRGEGRQPQHF. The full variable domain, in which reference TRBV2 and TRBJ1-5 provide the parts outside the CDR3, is EPEVTQTPSHQVTQMGQEVILRCVPISNHLYFYWYRQILGQKVEFLVSFYNNEISEKSEIFDDQFSVERPDGSNFTLKIRSTKLEDSAMYFCASRGEGRQPQHFGDGTRLSIL.

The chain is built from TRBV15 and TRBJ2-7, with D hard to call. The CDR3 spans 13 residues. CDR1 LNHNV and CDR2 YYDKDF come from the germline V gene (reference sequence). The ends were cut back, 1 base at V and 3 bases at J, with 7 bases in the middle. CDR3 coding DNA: TGTGCCACCAGCAGAGGTAATGTCTACGAGCAGTACTTC. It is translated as CATSRGNVYEQYF. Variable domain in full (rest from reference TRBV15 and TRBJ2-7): DAMVIQNPRYQVTQFGKPVTLSCSQTLNHNVMYWYQQKSSQAPKLLFHYYDKDFNNEADTPDNFQSRRPNTSFCFLDIRSPGLGDTAMYLCATSRGNVYEQYFGPGTRLTVT.

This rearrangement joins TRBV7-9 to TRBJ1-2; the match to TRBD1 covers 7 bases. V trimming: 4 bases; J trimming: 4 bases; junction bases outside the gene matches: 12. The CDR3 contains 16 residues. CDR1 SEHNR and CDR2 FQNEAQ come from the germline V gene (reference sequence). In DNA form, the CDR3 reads TGTGCCAGCAGCTCAAACCGGGACAGCCTGTTCTATGGCTACACCTTC. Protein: CASSSNRDSLFYGYTF.

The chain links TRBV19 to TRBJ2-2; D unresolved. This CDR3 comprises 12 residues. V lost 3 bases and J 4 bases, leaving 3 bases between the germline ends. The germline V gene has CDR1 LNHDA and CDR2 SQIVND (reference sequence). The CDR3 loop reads CASSISTGELFF. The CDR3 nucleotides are TGTGCCAGTAGTATTAGCACCGGGGAGCTGTTTTTT.

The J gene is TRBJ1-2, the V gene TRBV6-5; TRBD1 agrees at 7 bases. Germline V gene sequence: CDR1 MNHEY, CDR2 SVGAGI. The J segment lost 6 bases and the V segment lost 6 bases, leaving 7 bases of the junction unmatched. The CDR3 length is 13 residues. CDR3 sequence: CASSLTGVDGYTF. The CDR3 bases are TGTGCCAGCAGCCTAACAGGGGTCGATGGCTACACCTTC.

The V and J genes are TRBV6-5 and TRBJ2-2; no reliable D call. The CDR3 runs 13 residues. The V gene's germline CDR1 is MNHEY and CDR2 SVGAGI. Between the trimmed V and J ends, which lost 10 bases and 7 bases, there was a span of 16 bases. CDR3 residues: CAISKIRGGELFF. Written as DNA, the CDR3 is TGTGCCATCTCAAAGATCCGCGGCGGGGAGCTGTTTTTT.

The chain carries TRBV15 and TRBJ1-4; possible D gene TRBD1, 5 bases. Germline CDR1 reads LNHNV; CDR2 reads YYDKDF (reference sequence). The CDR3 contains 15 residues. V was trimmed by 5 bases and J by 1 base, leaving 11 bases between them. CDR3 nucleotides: TGTGCCACCAGCCCTGGGGCAGGAACTAATGAAAAACTGTTTTTT. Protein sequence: CATSPGAGTNEKLFF.

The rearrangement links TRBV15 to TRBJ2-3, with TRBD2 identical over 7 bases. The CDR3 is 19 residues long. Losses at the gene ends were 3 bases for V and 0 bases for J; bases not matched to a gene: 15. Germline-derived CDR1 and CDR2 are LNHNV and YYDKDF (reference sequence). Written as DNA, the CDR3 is TGTGCCACCAGCAGGGCGGGACTTCAGCCAGCGGGGAGCACAGATACGCAGTATTTT. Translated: CATSRAGLQPAGSTDTQYF.

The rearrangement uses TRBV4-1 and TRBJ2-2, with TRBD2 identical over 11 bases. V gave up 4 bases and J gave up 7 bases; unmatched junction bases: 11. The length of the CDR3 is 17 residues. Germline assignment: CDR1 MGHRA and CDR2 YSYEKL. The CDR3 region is CASSRTILAGDSGELFF. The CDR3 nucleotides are TGCGCCAGCAGCCGAACGATACTAGCGGGAGACAGCGGGGAGCTGTTTTTT.

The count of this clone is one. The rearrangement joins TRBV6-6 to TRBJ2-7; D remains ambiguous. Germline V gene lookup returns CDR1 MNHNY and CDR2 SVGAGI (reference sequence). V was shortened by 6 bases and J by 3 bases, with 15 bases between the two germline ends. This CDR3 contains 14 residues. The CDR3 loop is CASRSLDLVYEQYF. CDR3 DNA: TGTGCCAGCAGAAGCCTCGACCTGGTCTACGAGCAGTACTTC.

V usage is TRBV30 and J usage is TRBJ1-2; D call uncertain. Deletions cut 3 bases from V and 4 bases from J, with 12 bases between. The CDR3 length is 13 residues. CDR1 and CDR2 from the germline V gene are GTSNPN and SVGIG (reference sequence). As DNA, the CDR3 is TGTGCCTGGAGCCCGAGTCATTCCTATGGCTACACCTTC. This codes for CAWSPSHSYGYTF.

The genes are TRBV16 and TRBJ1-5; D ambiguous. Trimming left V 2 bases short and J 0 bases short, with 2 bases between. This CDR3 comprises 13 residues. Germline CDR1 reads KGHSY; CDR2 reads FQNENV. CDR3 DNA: TGTGCCAGCAGCCAAAATAGCAATCAGCCCCAGCATTTT. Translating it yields CASSQNSNQPQHF.

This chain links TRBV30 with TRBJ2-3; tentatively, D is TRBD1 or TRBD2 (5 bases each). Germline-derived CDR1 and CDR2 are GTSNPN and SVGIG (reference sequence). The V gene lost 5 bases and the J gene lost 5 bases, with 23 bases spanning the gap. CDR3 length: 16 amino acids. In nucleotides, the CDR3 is TGTGCCTGGGGAGGAGCGACAGCCCCAAGAGGAGATACGCAGTATTTT. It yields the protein CAWGGATAPRGDTQYF.

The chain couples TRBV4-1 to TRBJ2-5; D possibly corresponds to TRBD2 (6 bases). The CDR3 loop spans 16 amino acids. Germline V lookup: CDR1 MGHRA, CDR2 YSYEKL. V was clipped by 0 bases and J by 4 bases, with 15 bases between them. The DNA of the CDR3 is TGCGCCAGCAGCCAAGATCCGTCCTGGGGAGGAGAGACCCAGTACTTC. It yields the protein CASSQDPSWGGETQYF.

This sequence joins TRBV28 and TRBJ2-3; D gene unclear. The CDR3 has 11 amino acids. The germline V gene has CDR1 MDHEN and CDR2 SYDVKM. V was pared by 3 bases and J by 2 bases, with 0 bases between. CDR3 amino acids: CASSFTDTQYF. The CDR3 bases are TGTGCCAGCAGTTTCACAGATACGCAGTATTTT.

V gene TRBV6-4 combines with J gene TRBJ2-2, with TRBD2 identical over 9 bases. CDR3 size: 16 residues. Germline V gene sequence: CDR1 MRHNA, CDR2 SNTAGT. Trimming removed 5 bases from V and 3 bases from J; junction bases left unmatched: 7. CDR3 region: CASSPSSGMYTGELFF. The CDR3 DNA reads TGTGCCAGCAGTCCATCTAGCGGGATGTACACCGGGGAGCTGTTTTTT.

CDR3 protein: CASSVFRDAGLNTEAFF. CDR3 nucleotide sequence: TGTGCCAGCAGCGTATTCCGTGACGCAGGGTTGAACACTGAAGCTTTCTTT. The chain recombines TRBV9 with TRBJ1-1; tentative D call: TRBD1 (5 bases). V lost 1 base to trimming and J lost 0 bases, with 16 bases between them. The CDR3 totals 17 residues. Germline V gene data show CDR1 as SGDLS and CDR2 as YYNGEE. The full variable domain, its missing parts supplied by reference TRBV9 and TRBJ1-1, is DSGVTQTPKHLITATGQRVTLRCSPRSGDLSVYWYQQSLDQGLQFLIQYYNGEERAKGNILERFSAQQFPDLHSELNLSSLELGDSALYFCASSVFRDAGLNTEAFFGQGTRLTVV.

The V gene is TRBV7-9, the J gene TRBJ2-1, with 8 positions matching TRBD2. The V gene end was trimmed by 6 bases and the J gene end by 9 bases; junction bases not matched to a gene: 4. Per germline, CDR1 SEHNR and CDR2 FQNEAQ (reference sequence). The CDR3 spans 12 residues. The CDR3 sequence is CASSSGLAEQFF. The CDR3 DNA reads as TGTGCCAGCAGTTCCGGACTAGCTGAGCAGTTCTTC.

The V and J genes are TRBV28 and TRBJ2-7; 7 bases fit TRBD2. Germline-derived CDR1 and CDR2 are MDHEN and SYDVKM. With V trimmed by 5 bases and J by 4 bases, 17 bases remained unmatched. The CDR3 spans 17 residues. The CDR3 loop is CASSPSPQTSTRYEQYF. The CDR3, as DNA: TGTGCCAGCAGTCCCAGCCCCCAGACTAGCACTAGGTACGAGCAGTACTTC.

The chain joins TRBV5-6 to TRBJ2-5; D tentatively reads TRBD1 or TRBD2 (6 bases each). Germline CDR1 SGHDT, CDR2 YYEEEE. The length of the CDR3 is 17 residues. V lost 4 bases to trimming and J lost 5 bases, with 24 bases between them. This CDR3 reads CASSHRLRQAEGETQYF. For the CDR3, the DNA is TGTGCCAGCAGCCATAGGCTACGACAGGCGGAGGGGGAGACCCAGTACTTC.

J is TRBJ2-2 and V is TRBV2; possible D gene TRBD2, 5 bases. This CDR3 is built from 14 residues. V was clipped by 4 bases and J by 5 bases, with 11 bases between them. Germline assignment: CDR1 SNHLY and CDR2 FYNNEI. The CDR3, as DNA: TGTGCCAGCAGTGTCGTCGGGAAGACCGGGGAGCTGTTTTTT. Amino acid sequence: CASSVVGKTGELFF.

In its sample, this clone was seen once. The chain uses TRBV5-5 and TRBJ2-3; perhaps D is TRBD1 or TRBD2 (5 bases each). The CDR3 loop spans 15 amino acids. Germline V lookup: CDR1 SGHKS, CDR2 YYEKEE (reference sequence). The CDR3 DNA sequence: TGTGCTAGCGAGTTCGAGGGGAGATTTAGAGATACGCAGTATTTT. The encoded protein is CASEFEGRFRDTQYF. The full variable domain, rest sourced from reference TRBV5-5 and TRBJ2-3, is DAGVTQSPTHLIKTRGQQVTLRCSPISGHKSVSWYQQVLGQGPQFIFQYYEKEERGRGNFPDRFSARQFPNYSSELNVNALLLGDSALYLCASEFEGRFRDTQYFGPGTRLTVL.

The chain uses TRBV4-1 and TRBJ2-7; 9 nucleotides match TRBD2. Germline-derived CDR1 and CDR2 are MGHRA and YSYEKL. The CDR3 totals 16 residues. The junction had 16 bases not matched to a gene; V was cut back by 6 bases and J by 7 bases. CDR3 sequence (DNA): TGCGCCAGCAGGAATGAAGGGGCGGGAGGGCCGGGGGAGCAGTACTTC. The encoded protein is CASRNEGAGGPGEQYF.